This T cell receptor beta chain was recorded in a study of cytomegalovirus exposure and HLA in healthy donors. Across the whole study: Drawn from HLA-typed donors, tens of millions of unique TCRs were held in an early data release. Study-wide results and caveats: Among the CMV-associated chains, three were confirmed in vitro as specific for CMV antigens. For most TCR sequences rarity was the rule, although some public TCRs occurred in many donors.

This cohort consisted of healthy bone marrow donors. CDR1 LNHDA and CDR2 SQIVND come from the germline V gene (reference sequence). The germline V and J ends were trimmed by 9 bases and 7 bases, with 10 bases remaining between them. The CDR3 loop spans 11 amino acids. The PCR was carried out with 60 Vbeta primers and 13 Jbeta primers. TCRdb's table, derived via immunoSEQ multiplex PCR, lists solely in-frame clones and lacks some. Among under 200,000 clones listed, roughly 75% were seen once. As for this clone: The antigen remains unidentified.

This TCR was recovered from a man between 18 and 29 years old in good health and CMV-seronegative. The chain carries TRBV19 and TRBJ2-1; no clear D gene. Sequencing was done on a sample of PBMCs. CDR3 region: CASTLRNEQFF. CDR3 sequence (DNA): TGTGCCAGCACCCTCCGGAATGAGCAGTTCTTC.